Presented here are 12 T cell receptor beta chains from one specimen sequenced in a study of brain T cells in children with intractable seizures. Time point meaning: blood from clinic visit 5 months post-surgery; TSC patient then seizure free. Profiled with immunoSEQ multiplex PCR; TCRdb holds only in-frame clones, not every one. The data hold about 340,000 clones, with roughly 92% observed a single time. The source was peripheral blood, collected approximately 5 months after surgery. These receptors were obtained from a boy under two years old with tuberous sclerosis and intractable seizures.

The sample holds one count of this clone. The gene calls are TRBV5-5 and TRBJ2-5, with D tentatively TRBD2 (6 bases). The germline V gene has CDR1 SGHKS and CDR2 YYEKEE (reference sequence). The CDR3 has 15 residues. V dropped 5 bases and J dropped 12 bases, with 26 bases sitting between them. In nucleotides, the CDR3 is TGTGCCAGCAGTTTAATCCGGGACTCGCTTTGGGATGAGTACTTC. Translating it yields CASSLIRDSLWDEYF.

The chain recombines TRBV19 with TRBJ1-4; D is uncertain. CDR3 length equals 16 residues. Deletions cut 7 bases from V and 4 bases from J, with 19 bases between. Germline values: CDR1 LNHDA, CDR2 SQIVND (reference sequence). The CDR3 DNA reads TGTGCCAGTAACCTCCGCTCTTCAGAGATTAATGAAAAACTGTTTTTT. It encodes CASNLRSSEINEKLFF. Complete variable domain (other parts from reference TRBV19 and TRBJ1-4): DGGITQSPKYLFRKEGQNVTLSCEQNLNHDAMYWYRQDPGQGLRLIYYSQIVNDFQKGDIAEGYSVSREKKESFPLTVTSAQKNPTAFYLCASNLRSSEINEKLFFGSGTQLSVL.

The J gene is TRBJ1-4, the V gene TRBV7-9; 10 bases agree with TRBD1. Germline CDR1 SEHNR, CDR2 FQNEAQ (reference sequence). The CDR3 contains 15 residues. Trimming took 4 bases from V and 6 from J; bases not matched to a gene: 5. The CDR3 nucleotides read TGTGCCAGCAGCTCGCCCGGGACAGGGGATGAAAAACTGTTTTTT. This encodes CASSSPGTGDEKLFF. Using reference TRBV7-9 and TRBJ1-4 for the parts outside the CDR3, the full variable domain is DTGVSQNPRHKITKRGQNVTFRCDPISEHNRLYWYRQTLGQGPEFLTYFQNEAQLEKSRLLSDRFSAERPKGSFSTLEIQRTEQGDSAMYLCASSSPGTGDEKLFFGSGTQLSVL.

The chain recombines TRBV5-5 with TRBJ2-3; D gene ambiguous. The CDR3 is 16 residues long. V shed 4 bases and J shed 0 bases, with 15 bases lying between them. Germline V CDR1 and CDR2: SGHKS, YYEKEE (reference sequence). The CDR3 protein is CASSVRSISSTDTQYF. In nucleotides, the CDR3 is TGTGCCAGCAGCGTCCGTAGCATTTCTAGCACAGATACGCAGTATTTT.

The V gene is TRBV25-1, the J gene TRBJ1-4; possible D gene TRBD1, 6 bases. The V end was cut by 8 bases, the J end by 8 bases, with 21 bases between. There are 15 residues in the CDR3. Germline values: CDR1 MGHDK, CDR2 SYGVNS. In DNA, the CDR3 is TGTGCCAGCCAAGGGGCGTACAAGGGGGAAGAAAAACTGTTTTTT. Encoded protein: CASQGAYKGEEKLFF. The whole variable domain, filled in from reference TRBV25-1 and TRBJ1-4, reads EADIYQTPRYLVIGTGKKITLECSQTMGHDKMYWYQQDPGMELHLIHYSYGVNSTEKGDLSSESTVSRIRTEHFPLTLESARPSHTSQYLCASQGAYKGEEKLFFGSGTQLSVL.

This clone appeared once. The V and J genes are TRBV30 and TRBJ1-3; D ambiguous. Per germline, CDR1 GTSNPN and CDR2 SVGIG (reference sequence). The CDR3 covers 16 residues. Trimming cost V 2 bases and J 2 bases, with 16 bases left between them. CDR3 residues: CAWSLPRPLTGNTIYF. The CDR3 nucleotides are TGTGCCTGGAGTCTGCCCCGACCGTTAACTGGAAACACCATATATTTT.

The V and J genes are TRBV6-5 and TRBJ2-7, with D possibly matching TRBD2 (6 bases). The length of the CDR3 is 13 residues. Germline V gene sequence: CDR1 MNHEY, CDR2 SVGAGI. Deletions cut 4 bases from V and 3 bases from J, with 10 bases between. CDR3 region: CASSLGGIYEQYF. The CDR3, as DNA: TGTGCCAGCAGTTTGGGCGGGATCTACGAGCAGTACTTC.

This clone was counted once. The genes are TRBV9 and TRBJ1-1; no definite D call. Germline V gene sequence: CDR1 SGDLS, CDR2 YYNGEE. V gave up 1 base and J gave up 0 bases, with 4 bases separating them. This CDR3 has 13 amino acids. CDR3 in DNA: TGTGCCAGCAGCGTACAGGTGAACACTGAAGCTTTCTTT. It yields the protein CASSVQVNTEAFF. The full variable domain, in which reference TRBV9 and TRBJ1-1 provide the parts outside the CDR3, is DSGVTQTPKHLITATGQRVTLRCSPRSGDLSVYWYQQSLDQGLQFLIQYYNGEERAKGNILERFSAQQFPDLHSELNLSSLELGDSALYFCASSVQVNTEAFFGQGTRLTVV.

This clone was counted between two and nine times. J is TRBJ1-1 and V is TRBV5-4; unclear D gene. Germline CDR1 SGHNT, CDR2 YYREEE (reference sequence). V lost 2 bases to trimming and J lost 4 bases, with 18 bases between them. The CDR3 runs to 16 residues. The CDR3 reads CASSFRMSAGGTEAFF. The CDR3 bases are TGTGCCAGCAGCTTTAGGATGTCGGCAGGCGGCACTGAAGCTTTCTTT.

CDR3 sequence (DNA): TGTGCCAGCAGCGTAGGCGTCCAGGGGGCAAGGGACGAGCAGTACTTC. Its translation is CASSVGVQGARDEQYF. The gene calls are TRBV9 and TRBJ2-7; 8 bases agree with TRBD1. CDR3 size: 16 residues. Germline CDR1 reads SGDLS; CDR2 reads YYNGEE. V lost 0 bases, J lost 5 bases, and 10 bases stayed unmatched.

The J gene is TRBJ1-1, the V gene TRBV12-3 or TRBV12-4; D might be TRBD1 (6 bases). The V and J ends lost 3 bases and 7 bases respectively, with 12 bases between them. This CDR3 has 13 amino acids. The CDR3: CASSFLAGVEAFF. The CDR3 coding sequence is TGTGCCAGCAGTTTTCTGGCAGGGGTTGAAGCTTTCTTT.

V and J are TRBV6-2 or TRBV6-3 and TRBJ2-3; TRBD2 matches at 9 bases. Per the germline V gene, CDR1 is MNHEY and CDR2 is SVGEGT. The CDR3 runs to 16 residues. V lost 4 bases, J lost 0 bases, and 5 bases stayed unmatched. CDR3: CASSFLAGPSTDTQYF. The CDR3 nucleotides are TGTGCCAGCAGTTTTCTAGCGGGGCCTAGCACAGATACGCAGTATTTT.